These 18 T cell receptor beta chains were sequenced from one sample in a study of cytomegalovirus exposure and HLA in healthy donors. Here immunoSEQ multiplex PCR was the method, and the copy in TCRdb shows in-frame clones only, minus some. The sample lists about 73,000 clones; about 95% were seen once. The sequenced material came from PBMCs. Receptors originate from a young man in good health and CMV-seronegative.

This chain links TRBV9 with TRBJ2-7, with D uncertain. V dropped 0 bases and J dropped 2 bases, with 9 bases sitting between them. There are 14 residues in the CDR3. The germline CDR1 and CDR2 sequences are SGDLS and YYNGEE. This CDR3 is CASSVGAPTYEQYF. CDR3 coding DNA: TGTGCCAGCAGCGTAGGGGCACCTACCTACGAGCAGTACTTC. Looking up the rest from reference TRBV9 and TRBJ2-7 gives the full variable domain: DSGVTQTPKHLITATGQRVTLRCSPRSGDLSVYWYQQSLDQGLQFLIQYYNGEERAKGNILERFSAQQFPDLHSELNLSSLELGDSALYFCASSVGAPTYEQYFGPGTRLTVT.

This chain links TRBV7-9 with TRBJ2-2; 7 nucleotides line up with TRBD1. The V gene's germline CDR1 is SEHNR and CDR2 FQNEAQ (reference sequence). J lost 2 bases, V lost 6 bases, and 12 bases had no gene match. The CDR3 covers 17 residues. The chain's CDR3 is CASRKKPGTDNTGELFF. CDR3 nucleotides: TGTGCCAGCAGAAAGAAGCCCGGGACAGACAACACCGGGGAGCTGTTTTTT.

The chain carries TRBV29-1 and TRBJ2-2; 9 bases line up with TRBD2. The V and J ends lost 2 bases and 2 bases, in that order; junction bases with no gene match: 3. The germline CDR1 and CDR2 sequences are SQVTM and ANQGSEA. This CDR3 has 15 residues. The CDR3 region has the DNA TGCAGCGTTGAATTACTAGCGGGTAACACCGGGGAGCTGTTTTTT. The encoded protein is CSVELLAGNTGELFF.

The chain joins TRBV7-9 to TRBJ1-1, with D possibly matching TRBD1 (6 bases). The CDR3 has 14 amino acids. Trimming cost V 4 bases and J 3 bases, with 12 bases left between them. Germline CDR1 SEHNR, CDR2 FQNEAQ (reference sequence). The chain's CDR3 is CASSSTGSYTEAFF. CDR3 sequence (DNA): TGTGCCAGCAGCTCCACAGGGTCGTACACTGAAGCTTTCTTT. Combining the CDR3 with reference TRBV7-9 and TRBJ1-1 gives the whole variable domain DTGVSQNPRHKITKRGQNVTFRCDPISEHNRLYWYRQTLGQGPEFLTYFQNEAQLEKSRLLSDRFSAERPKGSFSTLEIQRTEQGDSAMYLCASSSTGSYTEAFFGQGTRLTVV.

The CDR3 here is CASSPKAGTFEQPQHF. The CDR3 coding sequence is TGTGCCAGCAGCCCAAAGGCGGGGACTTTCGAACAGCCCCAGCATTTT. The V call is TRBV4-2, the J call TRBJ1-5; TRBD1 is a possible D gene (5 bases). Trimming removed 4 bases from V and 7 bases from J, with 20 bases in between. Germline CDR1 and CDR2: LGHNA and YNFKEQ. CDR3 length: 16 residues.

The table lists this clone with a count of one. J is TRBJ1-1 and V is TRBV6-5; D is uncertain. The CDR3 consists of 13 residues. Trimming shortened V by 5 bases and J by 5 bases, and 12 bases separated the two germline ends. CDR1 and CDR2 from the germline V gene are MNHEY and SVGAGI. The CDR3 coding sequence is TGTGCCAGCAGTCACCCCTCGGGGACTGAAGCTTTCTTT. This encodes CASSHPSGTEAFF.

This chain connects TRBV5-5 to TRBJ2-1; maybe TRBD2 (6 bases). CDR1 and CDR2 (germline): SGHKS, YYEKEE (reference sequence). The V gene lost 4 bases and the J gene lost 7 bases, with 15 bases spanning the gap. The CDR3 length is 14 residues. For the CDR3, the DNA is TGTGCCAGCAGCCCGGGCCCCGCGGGGAATGAGCAGTTCTTC. Its translation is CASSPGPAGNEQFF.

V is TRBV6-5 and J is TRBJ1-1; 7 nucleotides align to TRBD1. Germline CDR1 and CDR2: MNHEY and SVGAGI. This CDR3 is 15 amino acids long. V gave up 0 bases and J gave up 5 bases; unmatched junction bases: 6. Written as DNA, the CDR3 is TGTGCCAGCAGTTACTCGACAGGGTGGGGGACTGAAGCTTTCTTT. It yields the protein CASSYSTGWGTEAFF.

The rearrangement links TRBV14 to TRBJ2-2, with D maybe TRBD1 (5 bases). Trimming took off 2 bases at V and 6 bases at J, with 13 bases between the two ends. The CDR3 runs 15 residues. Per the germline V gene, CDR1 is SGHDN and CDR2 is FVKESK. DNA for the CDR3: TGTGCCAGCAGCCAAAAGCAGGGAAGCGCCGGGGAGCTGTTTTTT. This sequence encodes CASSQKQGSAGELFF.

V usage is TRBV6-5 and J usage is TRBJ2-1; 11 bases match TRBD1. The V gene's germline CDR1 is MNHEY and CDR2 SVGAGI. Germline trimming cut 8 bases from V and 7 bases from J; bases unmatched to any gene: 7. CDR3 size: 14 residues. The CDR3 DNA follows: TGTGCCAGCGGATTGGGGGACAGGGGGAATGAGCAGTTCTTC. Residues: CASGLGDRGNEQFF.

The gene calls are TRBV25-1 and TRBJ1-2; TRBD1 might be the D (5 bases). V was shortened by 4 bases and J by 7 bases, with 13 bases between the two germline ends. This CDR3 contains 13 residues. Germline V lookup: CDR1 MGHDK, CDR2 SYGVNS. CDR3 DNA: TGTGCCAGCAGTGGGGCGGGGGAAGTTGGCTACACCTTC. Amino acids: CASSGAGEVGYTF.

This chain uses TRBV5-6 with TRBJ2-3; D remains ambiguous. V lost 0 bases and J lost 2, with 7 bases in between. The germline V gene has CDR1 SGHDT and CDR2 YYEEEE. The CDR3 covers 14 residues. The DNA for the CDR3 is TGTGCCAGCAGCTTGGGAGGTTACACAGATACGCAGTATTTT. This gives the protein CASSLGGYTDTQYF.

The chain combines TRBV6-6 with TRBJ1-1; D not resolved. The CDR3 runs 10 residues. The V end lost 8 bases, the J end lost 5 bases, and 6 bases lay between the germline ends. The germline gives CDR1 MNHNY, CDR2 SVGAGI (reference sequence). The CDR3 coding sequence is TGTGCCAGCTCCAGGACTGAAGCTTTCTTT. This codes for CASSRTEAFF.

The rearrangement joins TRBV5-1 to TRBJ2-7, with 8 bases that match TRBD1. The CDR3 sequence is 16 residues long. The germline V gene encodes CDR1 SGHRS and CDR2 YFSETQ. V shed 0 bases, J shed 6 bases, and the junction held 11 bases outside the gene matches. The CDR3 DNA sequence: TGCGCCAGCAGCTTGGGAAGAGCACAGGGGGGCAGCGAGCAGTACTTC. Translating it yields CASSLGRAQGGSEQYF. Together with reference TRBV5-1 and TRBJ2-7, the CDR3 gives the full variable domain: KAGVTQTPRYLIKTRGQQVTLSCSPISGHRSVSWYQQTPGQGLQFLFEYFSETQRNKGNFPGRFSGRQFSNSRSEMNVSTLELGDSALYLCASSLGRAQGGSEQYFGPGTRLTVT.

The rearrangement joins TRBV7-9 to TRBJ1-4; possible D gene TRBD1, 6 bases. V was shortened by 5 bases and J by 5 bases, with 18 bases between the two germline ends. The CDR3 extends over 16 amino acids. Germline V gene lookup returns CDR1 SEHNR and CDR2 FQNEAQ (reference sequence). The chain's CDR3 is CASSHVVQGMNEKLFF. As DNA, the CDR3 is TGTGCCAGCAGCCACGTCGTTCAGGGGATGAATGAAAAACTGTTTTTT.

The rearrangement joins TRBV2 to TRBJ2-3; 7 bases map to TRBD1. Germline CDR1 is SNHLY and CDR2 is FYNNEI. V shed 4 bases and J 2 bases; nucleotides not matched to a gene: 6. The CDR3 runs 15 residues. The CDR3 nucleotides read TGTGCCAGCAGTGGACAGGGAGCACTCACAGATACGCAGTATTTT. Its translation: CASSGQGALTDTQYF.

This chain connects TRBV29-1 to TRBJ1-4, with a possible D match to TRBD1 (5 bases). This CDR3 spans 11 amino acids. Germline V CDR1 and CDR2: SQVTM, ANQGSEA. V was shortened by 3 bases and J by 15 bases, with 14 bases between the two germline ends. The chain's CDR3 is CSVELQGGMFF. The DNA of the CDR3 is TGCAGCGTTGAGCTCCAGGGAGGGATGTTTTTT.

The chain couples TRBV2 to TRBJ1-2, with D perhaps TRBD1 (5 bases). Trimming stripped 11 bases from V and 5 bases from J, with 21 bases between. The V gene's germline CDR1 is SNHLY and CDR2 FYNNEI. The CDR3 has 14 amino acids. The CDR3 nucleotides are TGTGCCGCTGGCAGCCCGACAGCCTATTATGGCTACACCTTC. It codes for CAAGSPTAYYGYTF.